The 14 T cell receptor beta chains given below trace back to one sample, sequenced in a study of shared clonotypes between healthy human individuals. Cells designated naive CD8 were CD45RO-negative and were positively selected for CCR7, with terminally differentiated effector memory CD45RA+ cells excluded. Some clones are missing from TCRdb's copy, which holds only in-frame ones; the method was immunoSEQ multiplex PCR. Among about 2 million clones listed, about 95% were seen once. Sequencing was performed on naive CD8+ T cells sorted from blood. The source of these receptors is a man between 18 and 29 years old in good health.

The gene calls are TRBV5-1 and TRBJ2-5; D unclear. Trimming took off 4 bases at V and 0 bases at J, with 10 bases between the two ends. Germline lookup yields CDR1 SGHRS and CDR2 YFSETQ. There are 14 residues in the CDR3. CDR3 sequence: CASSLDPYQETQYF. CDR3 bases: TGCGCCAGCAGCCTAGACCCATACCAAGAGACCCAGTACTTC.

This chain connects TRBV23-1 to TRBJ1-2; D may be TRBD1 (5 bases). TRBV23-1 is an ORF, with its function uncertain. Trimming took 0 bases from V and 0 from J, leaving 17 bases between them. The CDR3 covers 18 residues. CDR3: CASSQSRPRQISNYGYTF. DNA for the CDR3: TGCGCCAGCAGTCAATCCCGCCCAAGACAGATCTCTAACTATGGCTACACCTTC.

This chain joins TRBV10-1 and TRBJ2-3; 10 bases match TRBD1. V lost 3 bases and J lost 6; bases outside the gene matches: 9. CDR3 length: 16 residues. CDR1 and CDR2 from the germline V gene are WNHNN and SYGVQD (reference sequence). In DNA form, the CDR3 reads TGCGCCAGCAGTGATAACGGGGACAGGGGATCGGATACGCAGTATTTT. Translating it yields CASSDNGDRGSDTQYF.

The J gene is TRBJ2-7, the V gene TRBV27, with 7 bases fitting TRBD1. CDR3 length: 18 amino acids. Germline lookup yields CDR1 MNHEY and CDR2 SMNVEV (reference sequence). J lost 2 bases, V lost 4 bases, and 17 bases had no gene match. The CDR3 sequence: CASSSISPVQGDPYEQYF. CDR3 nucleotide sequence: TGTGCCAGCAGTTCCATATCACCCGTTCAGGGGGATCCCTACGAGCAGTACTTC.

With regard to this clone: Other DNA sequences in this specimen translate into the identical CDR3. The chain couples TRBV28 to TRBJ1-3; D not certain. This CDR3 is 12 amino acids long. V lost 4 bases and J lost 2, with 3 bases in between. Germline V gene sequence: CDR1 MDHEN, CDR2 SYDVKM. CDR3 sequence reads: CASSSPGNTIYF. DNA for the CDR3: TGTGCCAGCAGTTCTCCTGGAAACACCATATATTTT.

The J gene is TRBJ2-2, the V gene TRBV7-6; TRBD2 aligns across 7 bases. The V gene's germline CDR1 is SGHVS and CDR2 FNYEAQ. The V segment lost 3 bases and the J segment 0 bases; nucleotides outside the gene matches: 1. The CDR3 extends over 15 amino acids. CDR3 residues: CASSFGTTNTGELFF. Here the CDR3 DNA reads TGTGCCAGCAGCTTCGGGACTACGAACACCGGGGAGCTGTTTTTT.

The chain has TRBV2 and TRBJ2-4; D is possibly TRBD1 (6 bases). Deletions cut 4 bases from V and 3 bases from J, with 22 bases between. The CDR3 totals 18 residues. Germline V lookup: CDR1 SNHLY, CDR2 FYNNEI. For the CDR3, the DNA is TGTGCCAGCAGTGCAAACCCGACAGGTTACGAAGGCAAAAACATTCAGTACTTC. This gives the protein CASSANPTGYEGKNIQYF.

The chain has TRBV6-1 and TRBJ1-5; tentative D call: TRBD1 (5 bases). This CDR3 is 15 amino acids long. The V and J ends lost 8 bases and 3 bases respectively, with 17 bases between them. Germline CDR1 reads MNHNS; CDR2 reads SASEGT. The CDR3 bases are TGTGCCAGCGGGAGGCAGGGTACTTTCAATCAGCCCCAGCATTTT. Translation gives CASGRQGTFNQPQHF.

The chain employs TRBV2 and TRBJ1-6; D remains ambiguous. The V and J ends lost 0 bases and 6 bases respectively, with 15 bases between them. The CDR3 is made up of 17 amino acids. Per germline, CDR1 SNHLY and CDR2 FYNNEI. CDR3 protein: CASSEALIRQINSPLHF. DNA of the CDR3: TGTGCCAGCAGTGAAGCGCTTATCCGGCAGATTAATTCACCCCTCCACTTT.

The chain recombines TRBV7-9 with TRBJ2-5, with no clear D. The ends were cut back, 4 bases at V and 5 bases at J, with 8 bases in the middle. CDR1 is SEHNR and CDR2 is FQNEAQ in the germline V gene (reference sequence). This CDR3 spans 12 amino acids. CDR3 sequence: CASSWSGETQYF. In DNA form, the CDR3 reads TGTGCCAGCAGCTGGTCCGGGGAGACCCAGTACTTC.

This clone was detected a few times. This chain uses TRBV7-9 with TRBJ2-4; possibly TRBD1 for D (6 bases). V lost 3 bases to trimming and J lost 10 bases, with 16 bases between them. Germline CDR1 SEHNR, CDR2 FQNEAQ (reference sequence). This CDR3 spans 14 amino acids. The CDR3 DNA reads as TGTGCCAGCAGCTTGGAGACAGGCCACTTGATTCAGTACTTC. Its translation: CASSLETGHLIQYF.

The rearrangement uses TRBV9 and TRBJ1-2, with 8 bases matching TRBD1. V dropped 3 bases and J dropped 3; count of bases not matched to a gene: 10. Germline CDR1 is SGDLS and CDR2 is YYNGEE. The CDR3 loop spans 16 amino acids. The CDR3 reads CASSAGSDRVDYGYTF. In DNA form, the CDR3 reads TGTGCCAGCAGCGCCGGGTCGGACAGGGTTGACTATGGCTACACCTTC.

The chain employs TRBV18 and TRBJ2-7; D possibly corresponds to TRBD2 (6 bases). CDR1 and CDR2 (germline): KGHSH, LQKENI. Between the trimmed V and J ends, which lost 6 bases and 2 bases, there was a span of 11 bases. This CDR3 has 13 amino acids. The CDR3 nucleotides are TGTGCCAGCTCCGCTTGGAGGGCCTACGAGCAGTACTTC. Protein: CASSAWRAYEQYF. Filled out from reference TRBV18 and TRBJ2-7, the complete variable domain reads NAGVMQNPRHLVRRRGQEARLRCSPMKGHSHVYWYRQLPEEGLKFMVYLQKENIIDESGMPKERFSAEFPKEGPSILRIQQVVRGDSAAYFCASSAWRAYEQYFGPGTRLTVT.

The chain combines TRBV5-5 with TRBJ2-7; TRBD1 might be the D (5 bases). The CDR3 has 15 amino acids. The V end was cut by 4 bases, the J end by 3 bases, with 17 bases between. From germline, CDR1 is SGHKS and CDR2 YYEKEE (reference sequence). Here the CDR3 reads CASSSKGASSYEQYF. CDR3 coding DNA: TGTGCCAGCAGCAGTAAAGGGGCTTCCAGCTACGAGCAGTACTTC.